This TCR beta chain came from a study (dated by TCRdb to 2016 to 2017). Regarding the research as a whole: The study investigated the origins of HIV persistence in individuals who naturally controlled HIV infection.

Receptors were amplified or captured by 5' RACE. TCRdb records Illumina HiSeq 2000 as the sequencer. TCRdb reprocessing: public reads trimmed at Q25 with fastp, clones called with MiXCR, in-frame beta chains kept. Every entry covers one CDR3 protein and lists the most common genes and DNA from its rows. Within this sample are under 1,500 distinct CDR3 sequences, with roughly 6.8% of them counted one time only. The ten largest clonotypes hold 13% of the sample. This clonotype was found a few times. The antigen this receptor binds is unknown. No much larger clone exists at a distance of one base, and base qualities are not known. Looking up the germline V gene yields CDR1 SGHTA and CDR2 FQGNSA. The germline V end is reduced by 6 bases and the J end by 2 bases; junction bases left unmatched: 9. Its CDR3 holds 16 amino acids, cysteine through phenylalanine. The sequence is cut down to CDR3 DNA, 48 bases in frame from base 1.

This TCR derives from a male donor with HIV. The chain was built from TRBV7-2 and TRBJ2-1; the central 8 bases match TRBD2. The sample was central memory T cells from blood PBMCs. This sample's cell subset or site label indicates: central memory CD4+ T cells. The CDR3 has the sequence CASSYIAGSTYNEQFF. The DNA sequence is given as TGTGCCAGCAGTTATATAGCGGGATCGACCTACAATGAGCAGTTCTTC.